Listed below are T cell receptor beta chains from one sample, sequenced in a study of cytomegalovirus exposure and HLA in healthy donors. Assay used: immunoSEQ multiplex PCR; TCRdb lists only in-frame clones, some missing. In the table there are about 98,000 clones, 55% to 80% of which are singletons. Sequencing was carried out using PBMCs. Every receptor here comes from a female donor in good health and CMV-seronegative. Both conserved end residues are part of each CDR3. A D gene is named only where the DNA matches it firmly. A clone size is listed for some rows: how often the clone was seen (once, few, many), or a class if it is expanded.

V: TRBV4-1; J: TRBJ2-2; D: TRBD2; size: -; CDR3: CASSPRGAGELFF; DNA: TGCGCCAGCAGCCCGCGGGGGGCCGGGGAGCTGTTTTTT
V: TRBV27; J: TRBJ1-5; D: -; size: once; CDR3: CASAPGAIQHQPQHF; DNA: TGTGCCAGTGCACCAGGGGCTATTCAACATCAGCCCCAGCATTTT
V: TRBV19; J: TRBJ2-1; D: -; size: -; CDR3: CASSSGRNNEQFF; DNA: TGTGCCAGTAGTTCCGGGAGAAACAATGAGCAGTTCTTC
V: TRBV5-4; J: TRBJ1-1; D: TRBD1; size: -; CDR3: CASSSTDRGRTEAFF; DNA: TGTGCCAGCAGCTCCACCGACAGGGGGAGGACTGAAGCTTTCTTT
V: TRBV4-3; J: TRBJ1-2; D: -; size: -; CDR3: CASSQDGGSYYGYTF; DNA: TGCGCCAGCAGCCAAGATGGGGGGAGCTACTATGGCTACACCTTC
V: TRBV10-1; J: TRBJ2-3; D: -; size: -; CDR3: CAKRGGTDTQYF; DNA: TGCGCCAAAAGGGGGGGTACAGATACGCAGTATTTT
V: TRBV5-1; J: TRBJ2-2; D: TRBD1; size: -; CDR3: CASSYGQEFITGELFF; DNA: TGCGCCAGCAGCTACGGACAGGAGTTTATCACCGGGGAGCTGTTTTTT
V: TRBV4-2; J: TRBJ2-7; D: -; size: -; CDR3: CASSQDRSRSYEQYF; DNA: TGTGCCAGCAGCCAAGACCGGAGTAGGTCCTACGAGCAGTACTTC
V: TRBV28; J: TRBJ2-2; D: -; size: few; CDR3: CASVALAENTGELFF; DNA: TGTGCCAGCGTGGCTTTAGCGGAGAACACCGGGGAGCTGTTTTTT
V: TRBV7-8; J: TRBJ2-5; D: TRBD2; size: -; CDR3: CASSSRGSSGETQYF; DNA: TGTGCCAGCAGCTCAAGAGGGTCTAGCGGTGAGACCCAGTACTTC
V: TRBV30; J: TRBJ2-7; D: TRBD2; size: -; CDR3: CAWSPGTSGYEQYF; DNA: TGTGCCTGGAGCCCCGGGACTAGCGGATACGAGCAGTACTTC
V: TRBV4-3; J: TRBJ1-4; D: TRBD1; size: -; CDR3: CASSQDSGTGGEKLFF; DNA: TGCGCCAGCAGCCAAGATTCCGGGACAGGGGGGGAAAAACTGTTTTTT
V: TRBV21-1; J: TRBJ1-5; D: -; size: -; CDR3: CASNSGIGNQPQHF; DNA: TGTGCCAGCAACTCGGGGATCGGCAATCAGCCCCAGCATTTT
V: TRBV4-1; J: TRBJ2-3; D: -; size: few; CDR3: CASSQDALVTGPTTSTDTQYF; DNA: TGCGCCAGCAGCCAAGATGCCCTGGTAACAGGGCCAACTACTAGCACAGATACGCAGTATTTT
V: TRBV5-6; J: TRBJ2-5; D: -; size: -; CDR3: CASSLGPRAVQETQYF; DNA: TGTGCCAGCAGCTTGGGGCCCAGGGCCGTCCAAGAGACCCAGTACTTC
V: TRBV7-2; J: TRBJ1-5; D: -; size: few; CDR3: CASSLDYSNQPQHF; DNA: TGTGCCAGCAGCTTAGACTATAGCAATCAGCCCCAGCATTTT
V: TRBV7-2; J: TRBJ2-5; D: -; size: -; CDR3: CASTGSRQGGTQYF; DNA: TGTGCCAGCACGGGCAGTAGACAGGGAGGGACCCAGTACTTC
V: TRBV6-5; J: TRBJ2-7; D: -; size: few; CDR3: CASRGTVSYEQYF; DNA: TGTGCCAGCCGGGGGACGGTCTCCTACGAGCAGTACTTC
V: TRBV30; J: TRBJ1-2; D: -; size: once; CDR3: CAWEADRGGYTF; DNA: TGTGCCTGGGAGGCCGATAGGGGTGGCTACACCTTC
V: TRBV29-1; J: TRBJ2-7; D: TRBD1; size: -; CDR3: CSAEGTDSSYEQYF; DNA: TGCAGCGCTGAGGGGACAGATTCTTCCTACGAGCAGTACTTC
V: TRBV2; J: TRBJ2-5; D: TRBD1; size: -; CDR3: CASTETGANAQYF; DNA: TGTGCCAGCACCGAGACAGGGGCGAATGCCCAGTACTTC
V: TRBV10-2; J: TRBJ2-1; D: TRBD2; size: -; CDR3: CASSERTSGSRREFF; DNA: TGCGCCAGCAGTGAAAGGACTAGCGGGAGTAGGAGGGAGTTCTTC
V: TRBV13; J: TRBJ1-6; D: -; size: -; CDR3: CASSLAGEGSPLHF; DNA: TGTGCCAGCAGCTTAGCAGGGGAGGGTTCACCCCTCCACTTT
V: TRBV27; J: TRBJ2-7; D: -; size: -; CDR3: CASSLARAGYEQYF; DNA: TGTGCCAGCAGTTTAGCCAGGGCGGGGTACGAGCAGTACTTC
V: TRBV2; J: TRBJ2-7; D: -; size: -; CDR3: CASSVRGGSTSPGEQYF; DNA: TGTGCCAGCAGTGTGCGAGGGGGGTCGACTAGCCCAGGTGAGCAGTACTTC
V: TRBV18; J: TRBJ2-3; D: TRBD1; size: -; CDR3: CASSRTGGDTQYF; DNA: TGTGCCAGCTCGCGGACAGGGGGGGATACGCAGTATTTT
V: TRBV7-3; J: TRBJ2-1; D: TRBD2; size: -; CDR3: CASSPISGSLDEQFF; DNA: TGTGCCAGCAGCCCGATTAGCGGGAGTTTAGATGAGCAGTTCTTC
V: TRBV7-9; J: TRBJ2-5; D: TRBD2; size: -; CDR3: CASSFTSGHETQYF; DNA: TGTGCCAGCAGCTTTACTAGCGGGCATGAGACCCAGTACTTC
V: TRBV27; J: TRBJ2-3; D: -; size: -; CDR3: CASRLAPITADTQYF; DNA: TGTGCCAGCAGGCTAGCCCCTATTACGGCAGATACGCAGTATTTT
V: TRBV30; J: TRBJ1-2; D: -; size: -; CDR3: CAWSSQQDIYGYTF; DNA: TGTGCCTGGAGTTCCCAACAGGATATATATGGCTACACCTTC
V: TRBV27; J: TRBJ1-1; D: -; size: -; CDR3: CASSSPGGNTEAFF; DNA: TGTGCCAGCAGTTCACCGGGTGGGAACACTGAAGCTTTCTTT
V: TRBV27; J: TRBJ2-3; D: TRBD2; size: -; CDR3: CASSATYLTSGSSDTQYF; DNA: TGTGCCAGCAGCGCAACCTATCTGACTAGCGGGAGTTCAGATACGCAGTATTTT
V: TRBV19; J: TRBJ1-2; D: -; size: -; CDR3: CASSIDDRIGYTF; DNA: TGTGCCAGTAGTATAGACGACAGGATTGGCTACACCTTC
V: TRBV2; J: TRBJ1-1; D: -; size: few; CDR3: CASSGASYLPEAFF; DNA: TGTGCCAGCAGTGGGGCGTCGTACCTCCCTGAAGCTTTCTTT
V: TRBV28; J: TRBJ2-7; D: -; size: few; CDR3: CASSTTGSSYEQYF; DNA: TGTGCCAGCAGTACTACAGGGAGCTCCTACGAGCAGTACTTC
V: TRBV7-3; J: TRBJ2-1; D: -; size: -; CDR3: CASSQGPAQGNEQFF; DNA: TGTGCCAGCAGCCAGGGCCCAGCCCAGGGGAATGAGCAGTTCTTC
V: TRBV19; J: TRBJ1-3; D: TRBD1; size: -; CDR3: CASSIGRGGNTIYF; DNA: TGTGCCAGTAGTATCGGCAGGGGGGGAAACACCATATATTTT
V: TRBV6-5; J: TRBJ1-4; D: TRBD1; size: -; CDR3: CASSYGGQQPEKLFF; DNA: TGTGCCAGCAGTTACGGGGGACAGCAGCCCGAAAAACTGTTTTTT
V: TRBV20-1; J: TRBJ1-2; D: -; size: -; CDR3: CSAGGGKGYTF; DNA: TGCAGTGCCGGGGGAGGGAAGGGCTACACCTTC
V: TRBV27; J: TRBJ1-5; D: -; size: -; CDR3: CASSFQGGQPQHF; DNA: TGTGCCAGCAGTTTCCAGGGCGGTCAGCCCCAGCATTTT
V: TRBV6-5; J: TRBJ2-5; D: -; size: -; CDR3: CASIRGETQYF; DNA: TGTGCCAGCATAAGGGGGGAGACCCAGTACTTC
V: TRBV28; J: TRBJ1-1; D: TRBD1; size: few; CDR3: CASRRQGYLNTEAFF; DNA: TGTGCCAGCAGACGACAGGGGTATCTGAACACTGAAGCTTTCTTT